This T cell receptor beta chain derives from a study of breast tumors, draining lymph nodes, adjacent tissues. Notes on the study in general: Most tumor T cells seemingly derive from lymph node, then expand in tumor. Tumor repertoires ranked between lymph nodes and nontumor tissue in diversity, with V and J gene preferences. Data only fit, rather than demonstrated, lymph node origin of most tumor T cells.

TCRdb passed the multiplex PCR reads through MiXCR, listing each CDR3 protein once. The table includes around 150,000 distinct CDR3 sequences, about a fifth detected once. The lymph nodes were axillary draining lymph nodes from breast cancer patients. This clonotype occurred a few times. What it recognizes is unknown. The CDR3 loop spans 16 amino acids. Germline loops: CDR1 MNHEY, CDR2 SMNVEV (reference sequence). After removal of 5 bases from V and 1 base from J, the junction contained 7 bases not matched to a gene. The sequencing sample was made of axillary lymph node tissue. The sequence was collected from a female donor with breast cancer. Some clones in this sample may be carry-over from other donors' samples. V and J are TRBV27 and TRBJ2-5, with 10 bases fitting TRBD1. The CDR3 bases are TGTGCCAGCAGTCCCTTGGGACAGGGGCTCCAAGAGACCCAGTACTTC. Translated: CASSPLGQGLQETQYF.